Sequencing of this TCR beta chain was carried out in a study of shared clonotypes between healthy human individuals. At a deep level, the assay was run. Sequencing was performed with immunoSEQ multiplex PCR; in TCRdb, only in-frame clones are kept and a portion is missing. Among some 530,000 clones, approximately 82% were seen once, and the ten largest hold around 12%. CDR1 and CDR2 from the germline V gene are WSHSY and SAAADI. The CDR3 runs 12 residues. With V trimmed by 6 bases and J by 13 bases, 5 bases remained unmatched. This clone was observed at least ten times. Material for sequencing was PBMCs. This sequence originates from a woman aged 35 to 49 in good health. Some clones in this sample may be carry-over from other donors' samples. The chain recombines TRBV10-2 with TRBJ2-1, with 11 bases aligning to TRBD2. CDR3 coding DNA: TGCGCCAGCAGCAAACTAGCGGGAGTACAGTTCTTC. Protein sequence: CASSKLAGVQFF.